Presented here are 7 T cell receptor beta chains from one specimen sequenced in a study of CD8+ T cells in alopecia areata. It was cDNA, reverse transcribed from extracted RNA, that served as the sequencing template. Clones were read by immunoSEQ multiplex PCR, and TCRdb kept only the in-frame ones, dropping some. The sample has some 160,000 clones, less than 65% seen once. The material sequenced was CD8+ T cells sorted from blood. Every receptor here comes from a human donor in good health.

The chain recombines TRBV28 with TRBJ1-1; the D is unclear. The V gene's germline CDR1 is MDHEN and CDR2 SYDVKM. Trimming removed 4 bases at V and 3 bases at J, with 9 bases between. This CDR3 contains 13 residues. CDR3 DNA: TGTGCCAGCAGTTCCATCGAGTACACTGAAGCTTTCTTT. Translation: CASSSIEYTEAFF.

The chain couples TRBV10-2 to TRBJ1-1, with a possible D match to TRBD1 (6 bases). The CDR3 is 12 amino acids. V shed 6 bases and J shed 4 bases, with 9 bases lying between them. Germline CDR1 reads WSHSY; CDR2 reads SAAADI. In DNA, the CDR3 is TGCGCCAGCAGCCACAGGGTCACTGAAGCTTTCTTT. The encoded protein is CASSHRVTEAFF.

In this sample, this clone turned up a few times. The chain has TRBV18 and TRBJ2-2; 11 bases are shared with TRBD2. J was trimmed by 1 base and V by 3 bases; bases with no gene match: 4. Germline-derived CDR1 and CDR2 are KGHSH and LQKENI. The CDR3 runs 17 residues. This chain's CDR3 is CASSPLTSGVNTGELFF. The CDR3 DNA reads TGTGCCAGCTCACCGTTGACTAGCGGGGTGAACACCGGGGAGCTGTTTTTT.

CDR3 sequence reads: CASSFVTASTGELFF. Written as DNA, the CDR3 is TGTGCCAGCAGCTTCGTAACAGCATCCACCGGGGAGCTGTTTTTT. V usage is TRBV5-6 and J usage is TRBJ2-2, with unresolved D. V lost 2 bases to trimming and J lost 4 bases, with 12 bases between them. Germline V CDR1 and CDR2: SGHDT, YYEEEE. The CDR3 is made up of 15 amino acids.

The chain's CDR3 is CASSGTSTHEQYF. The DNA for the CDR3 is TGTGCCAGCAGCGGAACTAGTACCCACGAGCAGTACTTC. J is TRBJ2-7 and V is TRBV9; a possible D gene is TRBD2 (5 bases). In germline, CDR1 is SGDLS, CDR2 YYNGEE. The germline V and J ends were trimmed by 3 bases and 5 bases, with 12 bases remaining between them. This CDR3 has 13 residues.

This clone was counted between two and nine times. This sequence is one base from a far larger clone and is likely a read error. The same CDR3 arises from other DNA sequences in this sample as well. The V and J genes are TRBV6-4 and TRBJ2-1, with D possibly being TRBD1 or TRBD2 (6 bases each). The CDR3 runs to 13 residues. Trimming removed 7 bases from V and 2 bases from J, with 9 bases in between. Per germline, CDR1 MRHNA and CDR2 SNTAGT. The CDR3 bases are TGTGCCAGCACGGGGGCCGCCTACAATGAGCAGTTCTTC. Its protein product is CASTGAAYNEQFF.

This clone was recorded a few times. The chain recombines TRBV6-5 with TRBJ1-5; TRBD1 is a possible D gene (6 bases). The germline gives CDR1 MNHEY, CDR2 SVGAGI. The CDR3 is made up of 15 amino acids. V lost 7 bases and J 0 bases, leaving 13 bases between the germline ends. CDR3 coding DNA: TGTGCCAGCATGGCAGGGGACGATAGCAATCAGCCCCAGCATTTT. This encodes CASMAGDDSNQPQHF.